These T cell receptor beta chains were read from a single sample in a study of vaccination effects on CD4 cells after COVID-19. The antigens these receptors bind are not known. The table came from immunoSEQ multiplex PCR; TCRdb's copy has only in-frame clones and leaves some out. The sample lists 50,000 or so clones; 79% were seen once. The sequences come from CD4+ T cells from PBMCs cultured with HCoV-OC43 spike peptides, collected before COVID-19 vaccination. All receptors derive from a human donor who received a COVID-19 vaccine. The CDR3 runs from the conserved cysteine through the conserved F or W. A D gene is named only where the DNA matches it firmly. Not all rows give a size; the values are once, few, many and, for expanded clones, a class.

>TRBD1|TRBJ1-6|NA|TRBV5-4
CASSLVTGENSPLHF
TGTGCCAGCAGCTTGGTTACAGGGGAAAATTCACCCCTCCACTTT
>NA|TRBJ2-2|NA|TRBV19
CASRNVGRTHTGELFF
TGTGCCAGTAGGAACGTCGGACGAACCCACACCGGGGAGCTGTTTTTT
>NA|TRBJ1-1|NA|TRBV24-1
CATSEGPQNTEAFF
TGTGCCACCAGTGAGGGACCTCAGAACACTGAAGCTTTCTTT
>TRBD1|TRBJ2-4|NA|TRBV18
CASSNPYRDRENIQYF
TGTGCCAGCTCAAATCCTTACCGGGACAGGGAAAACATTCAGTACTTC
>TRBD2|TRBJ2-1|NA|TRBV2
CAIIAGGEYNEQFF
TGTGCCATCATAGCGGGGGGGGAATACAATGAGCAGTTCTTC
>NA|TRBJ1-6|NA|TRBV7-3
CASSSGPGQGSPLHF
TGTGCCAGCAGCTCGGGACCTGGGCAGGGTTCACCCCTCCACTTT
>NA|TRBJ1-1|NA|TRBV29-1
CSVEDPNTEAFF
TGCAGCGTTGAAGATCCGAACACTGAAGCTTTCTTT
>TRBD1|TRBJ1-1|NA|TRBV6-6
CASSSTGGTNTEAFF
TGTGCCAGCAGTTCGACAGGGGGGACGAACACTGAAGCTTTCTTT
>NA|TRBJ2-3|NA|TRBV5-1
CASSLEGGGGPLPTDTQYF
TGCGCCAGCAGCTTGGAAGGAGGGGGGGGCCCCTTGCCCACAGATACGCAGTATTTT
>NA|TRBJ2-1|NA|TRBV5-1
CASSLGGIPYNEQFF
TGCGCCAGCAGCTTAGGGGGAATTCCCTACAATGAGCAGTTCTTC
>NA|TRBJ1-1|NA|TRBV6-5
CASSYRRDNVGAFF
TGTGCCAGCAGTTACCGCCGGGACAATGTAGGAGCTTTCTTT
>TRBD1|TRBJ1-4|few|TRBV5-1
CASSLGGGAREKLFF
TGCGCCAGCAGCTTGGGAGGGGGCGCACGGGAAAAACTGTTTTTT
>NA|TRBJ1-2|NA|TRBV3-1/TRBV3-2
CASSQRTDGYTF
TGTGCCAGCAGCCAAAGAACAGATGGCTACACCTTC
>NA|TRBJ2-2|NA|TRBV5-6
CASSLEGAIGELFF
TGTGCCAGCAGCCTGGAGGGGGCGATCGGGGAGCTGTTTTTT
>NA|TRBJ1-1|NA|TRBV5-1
CASSLGGRYTEAFF
TGCGCCAGCAGCTTAGGGGGACGGTACACTGAAGCTTTCTTT
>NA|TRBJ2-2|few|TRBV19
CASIPSGRANTGELFF
TGTGCCAGTATCCCCTCGGGCAGGGCGAACACCGGGGAGCTGTTTTTT